This T cell receptor (beta chain) emerged from a study of T-cell reconstitution after alpha-beta-depleted transplantation in children. Study conclusions and caveats: Among T cells one year after transplant, newly produced cells accounted for most counts and diversity.

During its preparation, the TCRbeta library received unique molecular identifiers. TCRdb fed the PCR reads into MiXCR, producing one record per CDR3 protein. The table lists a few hundred thousand distinct CDR3 sequences, approximately 12% of them singletons, with around 2% in the top ten. As concerns this clonotype: Its antigen remains unidentified.

Sequenced material: PBMCs, mostly from graft donor cells, taken 360 days after TCRalphabeta/CD19-depleted stem cell transplant. The receptor comes from a male patient under 18 who had a stem cell transplant for acute myeloid leukemia, so the T cells may come from the graft donor.

This CDR3 reads CSVEEPRGLGDTQYF. In DNA, the CDR3 is TGCAGCGTTGAAGAGCCCCGGGGGTTGGGAGATACGCAGTATTTT. V usage is TRBV29-1 and J usage is TRBJ2-3; D may be TRBD2 (6 bases). This CDR3 comprises 15 residues. The V and J ends lost 0 bases and 5 bases respectively, with 15 bases between them. Germline V gene sequence: CDR1 SQVTM, CDR2 ANQGSEA.